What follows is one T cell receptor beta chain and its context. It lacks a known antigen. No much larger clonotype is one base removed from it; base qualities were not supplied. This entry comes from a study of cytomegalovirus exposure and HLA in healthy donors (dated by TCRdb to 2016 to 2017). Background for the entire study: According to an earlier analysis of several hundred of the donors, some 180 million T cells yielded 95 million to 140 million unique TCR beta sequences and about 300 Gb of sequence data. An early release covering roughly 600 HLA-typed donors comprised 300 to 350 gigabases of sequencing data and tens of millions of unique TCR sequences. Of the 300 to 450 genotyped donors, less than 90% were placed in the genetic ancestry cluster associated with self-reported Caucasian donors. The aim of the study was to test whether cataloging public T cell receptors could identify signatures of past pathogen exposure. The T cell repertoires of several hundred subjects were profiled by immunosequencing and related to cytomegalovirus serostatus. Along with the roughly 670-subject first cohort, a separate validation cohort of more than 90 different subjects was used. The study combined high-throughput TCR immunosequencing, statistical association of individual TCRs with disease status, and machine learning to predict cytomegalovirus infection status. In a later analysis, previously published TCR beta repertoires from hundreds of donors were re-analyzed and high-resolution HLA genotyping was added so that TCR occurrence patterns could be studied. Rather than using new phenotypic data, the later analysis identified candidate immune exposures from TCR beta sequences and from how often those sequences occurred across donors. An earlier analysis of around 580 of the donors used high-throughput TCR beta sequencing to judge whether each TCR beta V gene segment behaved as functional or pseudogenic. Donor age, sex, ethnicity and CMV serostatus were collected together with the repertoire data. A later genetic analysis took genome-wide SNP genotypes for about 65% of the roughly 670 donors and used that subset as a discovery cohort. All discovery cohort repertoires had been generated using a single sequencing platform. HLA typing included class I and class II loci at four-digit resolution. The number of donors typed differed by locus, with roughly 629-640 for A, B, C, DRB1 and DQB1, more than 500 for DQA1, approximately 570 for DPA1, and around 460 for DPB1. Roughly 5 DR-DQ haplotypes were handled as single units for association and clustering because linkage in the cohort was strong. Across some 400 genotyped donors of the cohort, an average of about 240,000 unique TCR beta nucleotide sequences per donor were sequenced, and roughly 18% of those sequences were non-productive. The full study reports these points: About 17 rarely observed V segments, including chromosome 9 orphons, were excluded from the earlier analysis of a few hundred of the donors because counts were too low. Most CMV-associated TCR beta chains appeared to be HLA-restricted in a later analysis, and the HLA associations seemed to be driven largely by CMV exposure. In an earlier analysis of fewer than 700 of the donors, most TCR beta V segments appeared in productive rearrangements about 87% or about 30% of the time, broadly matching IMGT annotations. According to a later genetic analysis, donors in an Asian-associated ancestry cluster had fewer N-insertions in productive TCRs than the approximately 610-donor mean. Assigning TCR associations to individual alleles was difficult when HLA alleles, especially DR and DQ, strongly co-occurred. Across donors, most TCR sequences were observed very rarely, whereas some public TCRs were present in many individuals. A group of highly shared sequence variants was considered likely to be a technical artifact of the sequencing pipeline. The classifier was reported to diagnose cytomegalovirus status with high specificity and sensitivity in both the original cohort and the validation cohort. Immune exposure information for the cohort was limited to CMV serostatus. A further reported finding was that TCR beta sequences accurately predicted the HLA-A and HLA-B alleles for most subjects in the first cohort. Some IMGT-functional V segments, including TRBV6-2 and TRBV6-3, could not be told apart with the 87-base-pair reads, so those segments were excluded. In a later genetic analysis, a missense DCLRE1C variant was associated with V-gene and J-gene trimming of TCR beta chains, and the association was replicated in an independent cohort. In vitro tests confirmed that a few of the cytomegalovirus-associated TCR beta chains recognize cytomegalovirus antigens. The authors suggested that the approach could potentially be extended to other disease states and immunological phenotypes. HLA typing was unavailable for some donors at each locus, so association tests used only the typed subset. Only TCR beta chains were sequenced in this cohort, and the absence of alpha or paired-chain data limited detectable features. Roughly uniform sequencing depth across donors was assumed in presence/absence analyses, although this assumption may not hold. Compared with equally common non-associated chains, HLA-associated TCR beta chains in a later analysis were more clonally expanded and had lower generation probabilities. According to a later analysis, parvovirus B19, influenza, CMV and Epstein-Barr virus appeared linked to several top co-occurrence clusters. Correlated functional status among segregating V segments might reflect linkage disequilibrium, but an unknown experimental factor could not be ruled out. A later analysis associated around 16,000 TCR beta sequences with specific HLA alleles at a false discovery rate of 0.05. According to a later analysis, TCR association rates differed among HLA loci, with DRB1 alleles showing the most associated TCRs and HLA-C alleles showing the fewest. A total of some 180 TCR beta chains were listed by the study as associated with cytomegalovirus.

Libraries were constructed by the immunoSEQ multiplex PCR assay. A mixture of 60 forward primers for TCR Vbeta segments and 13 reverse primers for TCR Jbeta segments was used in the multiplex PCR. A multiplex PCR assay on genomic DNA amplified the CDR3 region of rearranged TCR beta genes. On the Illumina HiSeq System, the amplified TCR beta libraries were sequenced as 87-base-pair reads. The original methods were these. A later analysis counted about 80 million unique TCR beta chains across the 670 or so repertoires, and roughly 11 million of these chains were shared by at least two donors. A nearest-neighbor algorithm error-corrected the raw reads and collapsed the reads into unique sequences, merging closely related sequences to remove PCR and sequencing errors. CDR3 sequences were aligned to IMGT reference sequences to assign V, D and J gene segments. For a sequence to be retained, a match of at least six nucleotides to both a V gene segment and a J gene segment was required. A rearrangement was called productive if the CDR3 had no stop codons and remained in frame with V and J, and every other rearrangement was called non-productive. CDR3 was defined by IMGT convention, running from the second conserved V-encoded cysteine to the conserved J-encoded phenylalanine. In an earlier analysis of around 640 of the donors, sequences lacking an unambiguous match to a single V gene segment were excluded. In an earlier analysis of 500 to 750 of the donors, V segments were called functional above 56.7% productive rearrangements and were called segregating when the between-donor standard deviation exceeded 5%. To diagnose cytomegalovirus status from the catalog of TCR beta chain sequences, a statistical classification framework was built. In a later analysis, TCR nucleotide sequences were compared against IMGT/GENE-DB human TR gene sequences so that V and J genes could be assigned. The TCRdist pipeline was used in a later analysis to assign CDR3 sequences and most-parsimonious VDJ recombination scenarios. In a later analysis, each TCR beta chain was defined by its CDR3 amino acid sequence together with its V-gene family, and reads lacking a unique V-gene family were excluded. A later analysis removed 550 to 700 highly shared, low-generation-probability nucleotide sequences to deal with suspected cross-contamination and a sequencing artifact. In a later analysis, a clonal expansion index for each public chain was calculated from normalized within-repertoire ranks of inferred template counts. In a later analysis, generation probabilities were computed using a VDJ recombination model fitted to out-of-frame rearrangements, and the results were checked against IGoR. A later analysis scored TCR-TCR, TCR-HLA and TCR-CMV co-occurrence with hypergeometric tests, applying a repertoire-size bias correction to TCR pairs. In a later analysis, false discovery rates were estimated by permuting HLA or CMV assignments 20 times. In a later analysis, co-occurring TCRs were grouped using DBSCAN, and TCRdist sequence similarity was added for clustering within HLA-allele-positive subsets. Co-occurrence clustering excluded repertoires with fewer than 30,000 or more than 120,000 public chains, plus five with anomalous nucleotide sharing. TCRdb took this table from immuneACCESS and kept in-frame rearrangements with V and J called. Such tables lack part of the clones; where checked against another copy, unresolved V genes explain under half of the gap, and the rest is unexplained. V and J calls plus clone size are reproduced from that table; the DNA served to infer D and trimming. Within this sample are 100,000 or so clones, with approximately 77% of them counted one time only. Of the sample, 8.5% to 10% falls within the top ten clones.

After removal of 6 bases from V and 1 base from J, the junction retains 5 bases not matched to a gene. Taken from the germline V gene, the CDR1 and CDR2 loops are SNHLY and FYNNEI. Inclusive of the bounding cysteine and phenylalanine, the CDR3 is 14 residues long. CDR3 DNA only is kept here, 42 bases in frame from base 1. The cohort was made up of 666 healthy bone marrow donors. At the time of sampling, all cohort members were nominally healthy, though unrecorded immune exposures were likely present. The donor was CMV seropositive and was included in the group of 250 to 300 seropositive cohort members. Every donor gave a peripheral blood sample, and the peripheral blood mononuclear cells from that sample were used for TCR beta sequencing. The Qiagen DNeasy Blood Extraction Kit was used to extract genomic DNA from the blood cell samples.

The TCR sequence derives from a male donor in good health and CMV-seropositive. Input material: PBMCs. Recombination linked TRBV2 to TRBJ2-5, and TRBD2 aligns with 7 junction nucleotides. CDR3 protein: CASRRETIQETQYF. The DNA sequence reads TGTGCCAGCAGGCGGGAGACAATCCAAGAGACCCAGTACTTC.